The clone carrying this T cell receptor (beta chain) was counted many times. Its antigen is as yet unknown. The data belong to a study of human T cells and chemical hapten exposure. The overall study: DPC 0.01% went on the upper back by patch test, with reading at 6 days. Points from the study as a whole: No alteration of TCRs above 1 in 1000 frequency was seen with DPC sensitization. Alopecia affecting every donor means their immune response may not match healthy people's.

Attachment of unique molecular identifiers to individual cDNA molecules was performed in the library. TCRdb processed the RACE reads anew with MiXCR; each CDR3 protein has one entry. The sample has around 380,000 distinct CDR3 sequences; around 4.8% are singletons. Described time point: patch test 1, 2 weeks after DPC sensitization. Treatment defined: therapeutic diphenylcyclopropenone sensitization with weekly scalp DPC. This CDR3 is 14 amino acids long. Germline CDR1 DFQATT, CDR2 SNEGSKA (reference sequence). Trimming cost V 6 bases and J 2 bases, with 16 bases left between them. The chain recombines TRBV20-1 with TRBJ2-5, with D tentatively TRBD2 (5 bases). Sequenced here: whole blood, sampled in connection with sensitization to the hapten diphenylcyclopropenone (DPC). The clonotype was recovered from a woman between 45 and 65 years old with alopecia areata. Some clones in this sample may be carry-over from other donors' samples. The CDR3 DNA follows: TGCAGTGCGCAGGCGGGCGTCCGACAAGAGACCCAGTACTTC. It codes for CSAQAGVRQETQYF.